The 10 T cell receptor beta chains reported below all come from one sample, sequenced in a study of graft-versus-host responses after intestinal transplantation. CFSE-labeled responder cells (around 200,000) were plated with around 200,000 irradiated, violet-dye-labeled stimulator cells. Sequencing was performed with immunoSEQ multiplex PCR; in TCRdb, only in-frame clones are kept and a portion is missing. The table records approximately 14,000 clones, around a third of them present only once. The sample was alloreactive CD8+ T cells from a mixed lymphocyte reaction culture, taken before intestinal transplant. Specified subset: CFSE-low proliferating T cells sorted from roughly 6-day pre-transplant mixed lymphocyte reaction (GvH or HvG direction). The receptors come from a human patient who received an intestinal transplant.

This chain links TRBV13 with TRBJ2-5; D is possibly TRBD1 or TRBD2 (6 bases each). V lost 4 bases and J 5 bases, leaving 29 bases between the germline ends. Germline V gene data show CDR1 as PRHDT and CDR2 as FYEKMQ (reference sequence). The CDR3 has 19 amino acids. The DNA for the CDR3 is TGTGCCAGCAGCTACACAGGGTTTTGGGGGGCCCAGCGTCGGGAGACCCAGTACTTC. This gives the protein CASSYTGFWGAQRRETQYF.

This clone ranks as medium-sized. This chain connects TRBV21-1 to TRBJ1-5; TRBD1, the table's D call, lacks a check against the DNA. TRBV21-1 is reported as a pseudogene. The length of the CDR3 is 14 residues. The CDR3 DNA reads as TGTGCCAGCAGCAAAAGGGGGCCGCGTTCGCCCCAGCATTTT. As protein: CASSKRGPRSPQHF.

V usage is TRBV7-9 and J usage is TRBJ1-5; D is unresolved. Trimming removed 6 bases from V and 6 bases from J, with 12 bases in between. CDR1 is SEHNR, CDR2 FQNEAQ, per germline (reference sequence). The CDR3 totals 13 residues. The CDR3 region is CASSKWHRQPQHF. In nucleotides, the CDR3 is TGTGCCAGCAGTAAGTGGCACCGTCAGCCCCAGCATTTT.

This clone was picked up a small number of times. The chain has TRBV12-2 and TRBJ1-2. TRBV12-2 is reported as a pseudogene. The CDR3 has 18 residues. The CDR3 DNA is TGTGCAAGTCGCTTAGCCAGCCCCCCCTTTCGGGTGAACTATGGCTACACCTTC. Translation: CASRLASPPFRVNYGYTF.

This rearrangement joins TRBV9 to TRBJ2-1, with 8 positions matching TRBD2. Germline V gives CDR1 SGDLS, CDR2 YYNGEE. The CDR3 has 17 residues. After removal of 0 bases from V and 5 bases from J, the junction contained 10 bases not matched to a gene. The CDR3 spells CASSVDPGGGMNNEQFF. In DNA form, the CDR3 reads TGTGCCAGCAGCGTAGACCCGGGAGGGGGGATGAACAATGAGCAGTTCTTC.

In DNA form, the CDR3 reads TGTGCTAGTGGTTTGGTACTGGGGGAGGAGGGCTACACCTTC. Encoded protein: CASGLVLGEEGYTF. The rearrangement joins TRBV12-5 to TRBJ1-2; TRBD1 might be the D (5 bases). V lost 0 bases and J 8 bases, leaving 13 bases between the germline ends. CDR3 size: 14 residues. Germline assignment: CDR1 LGHNT and CDR2 FRNRAP.

The rearrangement uses TRBV7-2 and TRBJ2-3, with a possible D match to TRBD2 (5 bases). This CDR3 contains 15 residues. V lost 6 bases and J 6 bases, leaving 19 bases between the germline ends. Germline loops: CDR1 SGHTA, CDR2 FQGNSA. CDR3 loop: CASSGSLPGSDTQYF. The DNA of the CDR3 is TGTGCCAGCAGTGGGAGCCTCCCCGGTTCGGATACGCAGTATTTT.

V usage is TRBV7-7 and J usage is TRBJ2-5; the D gene is possibly TRBD1 (5 bases). V was shortened by 6 bases and J by 5 bases, with 16 bases between the two germline ends. This CDR3 comprises 14 residues. Germline V CDR1 and CDR2: SSHAT, FNYEAQ (reference sequence). DNA of the CDR3: TGTGCCAGCAGTCGGACACCCTACAGGGAGACCCAGTACTTC. As protein: CASSRTPYRETQYF.

This sequence joins TRBV4-1 and TRBJ1-1; D not certain. The CDR3 spans 16 residues. The germline V gene encodes CDR1 MGHRA and CDR2 YSYEKL. The V end was cut by 0 bases, the J end by 4 bases, with 15 bases between. CDR3 amino acids: CASSQELVRHITEAFF. CDR3 nucleotides: TGCGCCAGCAGCCAAGAATTGGTTCGGCATATCACTGAAGCTTTCTTT.

In its sample, this clone was seen a few times. The chain uses TRBV6-1 and TRBJ1-6; D gene ambiguous. V lost 6 bases and J 10 bases, leaving 22 bases between the germline ends. The CDR3 extends over 16 amino acids. Germline V gene data show CDR1 as MNHNS and CDR2 as SASEGT. The CDR3 bases are TGTGCCAGCAGCGAAAGACTTGGCCCAAGGCCCTCACCCCTCCACTTT. Protein: CASSERLGPRPSPLHF.